The entry below gives a single TCR beta chain sequence along with its context. Profiled with immunoSEQ multiplex PCR; TCRdb holds only in-frame clones, not every one. The sample gives 65,000 to 85,000 clones, about 98% of which show up once; more than 0.12% is in the top ten. This entry is derived from a study of technical replicates of blood from several donors. This sequence originates from a human donor in good health. Sequencing was done on a sample of T cells isolated from PBMCs.

The CDR3 spells CASSLVGAPGGYTF. DNA of the CDR3: TGTGCCAGCAGCTTAGTAGGGGCGCCTGGGGGCTACACCTTC. V gene TRBV7-3 combines with J gene TRBJ1-2; TRBD1 is a possible D gene (5 bases). V gave up 2 bases and J gave up 8 bases, with 15 bases separating them. The length of the CDR3 is 14 residues. Germline values: CDR1 SGHTA, CDR2 FQGTGA.